There are many counts of the clone carrying this T cell receptor beta chain. The data derive from a study of identical twins. Unique molecular identifiers were in the cDNA, with template-switch universal primer binding. TCRdb reprocessed the 5' RACE reads with MiXCR, giving one entry per CDR3 protein. The sample contains 250,000 or so distinct CDR3 sequences, 6% to 8.5% of which appear only once. Germline V gives CDR1 MNHNS, CDR2 SASEGT. Trimming removed 6 bases at V and 1 base at J, with 7 bases between. The CDR3 is 13 residues long. This sample also appeared in a second study, on yellow fever vaccine responses in identical twins. That work contributes: Twins reportedly had a vaccine T cell response that seemed partly convergent, partly personalized.

The sequence derives from a woman between 18 and 29 years old in good health. This sequence joins TRBV6-1 and TRBJ2-1; possible D gene TRBD2, 5 bases. The sample comprised CD8+ T cells sorted from blood. DNA for the CDR3: TGTGCCAGCAGAAGCGGTTCCTACAATGAGCAGTTCTTC. Amino acids: CASRSGSYNEQFF.